This T cell receptor (beta chain) was sequenced for a study of CD8+ T cells in alopecia areata. Study results and limitations: Compared with normal scalp, lesional scalp had higher clonality and more expanded CD8+ clones. Sequences from scalp samples also cover resident alphabeta T cells of normal skin. Against the mouse data, patients shared TCRs less clearly, possibly for HLA reasons.

This CDR3 spans 13 amino acids. The V end lost 2 bases, the J end lost 6 bases, and 11 bases lay between the germline ends. Germline CDR1 reads SGHRS; CDR2 reads YFSETQ. Separation by sorting yielded CD4+ and CD8+ T cells from PBMCs. A remark on this clone: The antigen is not known.

Extracted RNA was reverse transcribed into cDNA, the sequencing template. Some clones are missing from TCRdb's copy, which holds only in-frame ones; the method was immunoSEQ multiplex PCR. The profile shows approximately 150,000 clones, 50% to 60% of them singletons. The genes are TRBV5-1 and TRBJ1-2; D is uncertain. The TCR sequence derives from a human donor in good health. The sample taken for sequencing was CD4+ T cells sorted from blood. The DNA of the CDR3 is TGCGCCAGCAGCTTCGAAGGGTTAGATGGCTACACCTTC. Encoded protein: CASSFEGLDGYTF.